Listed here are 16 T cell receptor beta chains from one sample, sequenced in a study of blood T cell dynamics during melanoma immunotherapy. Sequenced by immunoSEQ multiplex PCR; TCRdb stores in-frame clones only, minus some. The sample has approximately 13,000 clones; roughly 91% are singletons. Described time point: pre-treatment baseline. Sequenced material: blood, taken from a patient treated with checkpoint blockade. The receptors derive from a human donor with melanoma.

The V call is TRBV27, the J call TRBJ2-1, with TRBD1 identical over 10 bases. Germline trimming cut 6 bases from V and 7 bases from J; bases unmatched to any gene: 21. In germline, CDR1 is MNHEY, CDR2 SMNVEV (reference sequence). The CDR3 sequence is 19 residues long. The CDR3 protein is CASRQAGTGETRRLNEQFF. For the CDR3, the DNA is TGTGCCAGCAGGCAAGCCGGGACAGGGGAGACCAGAAGGCTGAATGAGCAGTTCTTC.

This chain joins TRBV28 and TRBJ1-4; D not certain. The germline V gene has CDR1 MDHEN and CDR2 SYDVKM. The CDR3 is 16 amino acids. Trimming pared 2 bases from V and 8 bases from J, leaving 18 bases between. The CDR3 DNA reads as TGTGCCAGCAGTTTAATCGACAATTTAGTGGAAGAAAAACTGTTTTTT. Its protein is CASSLIDNLVEEKLFF. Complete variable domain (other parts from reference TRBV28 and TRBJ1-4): DVKVTQSSRYLVKRTGEKVFLECVQDMDHENMFWYRQDPGLGLRLIYFSYDVKMKEKGDIPEGYSVSREKKERFSLILESASTNQTSMYLCASSLIDNLVEEKLFFGSGTQLSVL.

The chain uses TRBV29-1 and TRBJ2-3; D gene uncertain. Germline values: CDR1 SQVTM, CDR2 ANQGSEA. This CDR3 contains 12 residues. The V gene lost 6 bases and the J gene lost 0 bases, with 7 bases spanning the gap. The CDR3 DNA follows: TGCAGCGTGACACCTAGCACAGATACGCAGTATTTT. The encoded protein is CSVTPSTDTQYF.

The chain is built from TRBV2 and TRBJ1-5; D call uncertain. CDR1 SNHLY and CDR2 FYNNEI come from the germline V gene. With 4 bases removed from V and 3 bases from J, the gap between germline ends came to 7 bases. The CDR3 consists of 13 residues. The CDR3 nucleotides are TGTGCCAGCAGTGGCCAGCTCAATCAGCCCCAGCATTTT. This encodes CASSGQLNQPQHF.

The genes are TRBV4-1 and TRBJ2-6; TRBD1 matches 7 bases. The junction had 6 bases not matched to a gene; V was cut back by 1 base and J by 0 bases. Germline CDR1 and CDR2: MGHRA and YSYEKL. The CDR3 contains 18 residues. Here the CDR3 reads CASSQGATGSSGANVLTF. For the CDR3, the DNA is TGCGCCAGCAGCCAAGGAGCGACAGGGAGCTCTGGGGCCAACGTCCTGACTTTC.

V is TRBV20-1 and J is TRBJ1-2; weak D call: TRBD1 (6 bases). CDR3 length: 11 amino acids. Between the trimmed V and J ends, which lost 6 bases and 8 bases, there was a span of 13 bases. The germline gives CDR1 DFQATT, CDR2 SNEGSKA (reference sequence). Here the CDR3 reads CSADPGAGYTF. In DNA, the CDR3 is TGCAGTGCCGATCCGGGGGCAGGCTACACCTTC.

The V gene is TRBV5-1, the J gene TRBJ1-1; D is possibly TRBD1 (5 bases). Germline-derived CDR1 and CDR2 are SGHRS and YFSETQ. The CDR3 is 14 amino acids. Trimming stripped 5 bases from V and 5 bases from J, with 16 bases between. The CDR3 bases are TGCGCCAGCAGACAGGACGTAATAGTAACTGAAGCTTTCTTT. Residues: CASRQDVIVTEAFF.

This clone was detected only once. This CDR3 is CASSVVTGTYEQYF. The DNA of the CDR3 is TGCGCCAGCAGCGTGGTGACAGGAACCTACGAGCAGTACTTC. The chain carries TRBV5-1 and TRBJ2-7; TRBD1 might be the D (6 bases). CDR1 and CDR2 (germline): SGHRS, YFSETQ. V lost 4 bases and J lost 2, with 13 bases in between. CDR3 length: 14 residues.

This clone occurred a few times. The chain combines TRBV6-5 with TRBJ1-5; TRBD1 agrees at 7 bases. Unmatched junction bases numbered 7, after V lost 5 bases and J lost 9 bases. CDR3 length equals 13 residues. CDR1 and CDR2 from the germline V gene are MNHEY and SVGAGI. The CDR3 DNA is TGTGCCAGCAGTCCAGGGGGGGAACGGCCCCAGCATTTT. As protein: CASSPGGERPQHF.

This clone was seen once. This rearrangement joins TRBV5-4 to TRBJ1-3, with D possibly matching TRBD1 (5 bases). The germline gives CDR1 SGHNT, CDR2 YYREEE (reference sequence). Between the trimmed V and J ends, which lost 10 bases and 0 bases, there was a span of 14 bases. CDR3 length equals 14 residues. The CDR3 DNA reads TGTGCCGGGAGTGTTGGGGGCTCTGGAAACACCATATATTTT. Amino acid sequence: CAGSVGGSGNTIYF.

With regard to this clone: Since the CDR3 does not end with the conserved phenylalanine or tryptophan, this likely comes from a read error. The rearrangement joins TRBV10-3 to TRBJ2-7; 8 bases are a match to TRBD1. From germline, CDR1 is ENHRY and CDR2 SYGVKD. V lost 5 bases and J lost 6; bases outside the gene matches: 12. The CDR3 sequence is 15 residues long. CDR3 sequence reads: CAISPRTGNIGEQYL. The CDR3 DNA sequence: TGTGCCATCAGTCCCCGGACAGGGAATATCGGCGAGCAGTACCTC.

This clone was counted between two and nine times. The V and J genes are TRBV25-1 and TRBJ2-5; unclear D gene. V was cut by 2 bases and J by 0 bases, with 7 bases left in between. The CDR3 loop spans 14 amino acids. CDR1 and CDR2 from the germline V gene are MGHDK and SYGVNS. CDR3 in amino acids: CASSERGHQETQYF. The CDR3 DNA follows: TGTGCCAGCAGTGAAAGAGGTCACCAAGAGACCCAGTACTTC.

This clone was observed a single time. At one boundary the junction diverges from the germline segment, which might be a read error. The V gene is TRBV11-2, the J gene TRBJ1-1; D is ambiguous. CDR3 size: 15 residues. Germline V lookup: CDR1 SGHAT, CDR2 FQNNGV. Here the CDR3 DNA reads TGCGCCAGCAGCCAAGATAGAACAACCCAATTGTTGGCTTTCTTT. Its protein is CASSQDRTTQLLAFF.

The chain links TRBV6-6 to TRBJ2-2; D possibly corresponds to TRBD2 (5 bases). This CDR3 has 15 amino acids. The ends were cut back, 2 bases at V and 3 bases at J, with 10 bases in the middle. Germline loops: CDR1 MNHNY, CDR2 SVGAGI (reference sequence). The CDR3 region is CASSYRSGYTGELFF. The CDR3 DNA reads TGTGCCAGCAGTTACCGAAGCGGATACACCGGGGAGCTGTTTTTT.

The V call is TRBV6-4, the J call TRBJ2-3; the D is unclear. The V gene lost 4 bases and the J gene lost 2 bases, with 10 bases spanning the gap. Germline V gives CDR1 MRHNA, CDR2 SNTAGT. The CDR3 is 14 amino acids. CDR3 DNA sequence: TGTGCCAGCAGTGCCGGGTATAACACAGATACGCAGTATTTT. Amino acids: CASSAGYNTDTQYF.

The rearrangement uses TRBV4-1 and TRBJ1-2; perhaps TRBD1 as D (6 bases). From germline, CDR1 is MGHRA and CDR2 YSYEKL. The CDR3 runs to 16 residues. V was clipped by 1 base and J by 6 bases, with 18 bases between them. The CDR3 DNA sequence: TGCGCCAGCAGCCAAGGAGGGGGGGCGTCGTCAGATGGCTACACCTTC. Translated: CASSQGGGASSDGYTF.